The clone carrying this T cell receptor (beta chain) was counted only a few times. The same CDR3 also results from other DNA sequences found in this sample. This specimen belongs to a study of beta chain features in type 1 diabetes. Study context: Across every sample, some 110 million sorted cells were examined in total.

Purity of each sorted population was above 95%. Since all of the isolated RNA was reverse transcribed, expressed TCRB transcripts were what got sequenced. The protocol was immunoSEQ multiplex PCR, while the TCRdb copy is restricted to in-frame clones and leaves out a portion. This table holds roughly 250,000 clones, around 65% found once. The sequence was collected from a man in his thirties or forties in good health. The specimen sequenced was naive CD4+ T cells from blood.

The CDR3 loop reads CASSLVPDTQYF. CDR3 sequence (DNA): TGTGCCAGCAGCTTAGTGCCAGATACGCAGTATTTT. V is TRBV7-2 and J is TRBJ2-3; D is unresolved. CDR3 length: 12 residues. Per germline, CDR1 SGHTA and CDR2 FQGNSA. Between the trimmed V and J ends, which lost 1 base and 4 bases, there was a span of 3 bases.